This T cell receptor beta chain derives from a study of regulatory dendritic cells for organ transplantation. Regarding the study as a whole: Naive CD4+ and CD8+ repertoires were highly diverse; memory CD8+ was most oligoclonal. Alloreactive memory CD8+ T cell pools varied considerably between individuals.

With regard to this clone: Its antigen is undetermined.

FACS sorted CD4+ or CD8+ T cells into CD45RA+ naive and CD45RO+ memory. Clones were sequenced by immunoSEQ multiplex PCR, and TCRdb holds only the in-frame ones, with some missing. This sample yields under 35,000 clones, of which 85% to 90% are seen a single time; 0.05% to 0.07% belongs to the top ten. In germline, CDR1 is SGHKS, CDR2 YYEKEE (reference sequence). This CDR3 is built from 16 residues. V shed 2 bases and J shed 3 bases, with 14 bases lying between them. The TCR comes from a human donor in good health. The chain links TRBV5-5 to TRBJ1-4; no clear D gene. The specimen was naive CD4+ T cells from blood. The subset here: CD45RA+ naive T cells. The CDR3, as DNA: TGTGCCAGCAGCTTAGGAACGACCGCTTCTAATGAAAAACTGTTTTTT. Its translation: CASSLGTTASNEKLFF.